One and the same sample provided the 20 T cell receptor beta chains below, sequenced in a study of early stage breast cancer tumors. The assay was immunoSEQ multiplex PCR, and TCRdb's table has in-frame clones only and misses some. Seen here are over 40,000 clones, 78% observed once, and the top ten hold under 4.5%. The specimen sequenced was blood. These receptor sequences come from a person in their 40s with breast cancer.

The genes are TRBV30 and TRBJ2-3, with D tentatively TRBD2 (5 bases). The CDR3 is 13 residues long. Looked up from germline, CDR1 is GTSNPN and CDR2 is SVGIG (reference sequence). V dropped 4 bases and J dropped 2 bases, with 10 bases sitting between them. CDR3 nucleotide sequence: TGTGCCTGGACGGCGGGCAACACAGATACGCAGTATTTT. Amino acid sequence: CAWTAGNTDTQYF.

This chain uses TRBV10-3 with TRBJ1-5; D gene unclear. Trimming removed 8 bases at V and 4 bases at J, with 9 bases between. The CDR3 spans 12 residues. The germline V gene has CDR1 ENHRY and CDR2 SYGVKD. CDR3 loop: CAIGQPNQPQHF. In DNA, the CDR3 is TGTGCCATCGGGCAGCCGAATCAGCCCCAGCATTTT.

This chain connects TRBV6-1 to TRBJ2-7, with a possible D match to TRBD1 (6 bases). Germline lookup yields CDR1 MNHNS and CDR2 SASEGT. This CDR3 region has 14 residues. Deletions cut 4 bases from V and 5 bases from J, with 15 bases between. The CDR3 spells CASSVQGSMDEQYF. The CDR3 nucleotides read TGTGCCAGCAGTGTACAGGGAAGTATGGACGAGCAGTACTTC.

The chain employs TRBV2 and TRBJ2-2; possible D gene TRBD1, 6 bases. The CDR3 extends over 14 amino acids. Germline loops: CDR1 SNHLY, CDR2 FYNNEI. V was trimmed by 8 bases and J by 6 bases, leaving 16 bases between them. DNA of the CDR3: TGTGCCAGCGGCAGCACAGGGCTCGCCGGGGAGCTGTTTTTT. Translation gives CASGSTGLAGELFF.

The genes are TRBV19 and TRBJ2-7; TRBD1 aligns across 8 bases. The CDR3 runs to 15 residues. Germline CDR1 reads LNHDA; CDR2 reads SQIVND (reference sequence). V lost 5 bases to trimming and J lost 2 bases; unmatched junction nucleotides: 8. CDR3 sequence (DNA): TGTGCCAGTAGTGTAGCAGGGGGCTCCACCTACGAGCAGTACTTC. Its translation is CASSVAGGSTYEQYF. Complete variable domain (other parts from reference TRBV19 and TRBJ2-7): DGGITQSPKYLFRKEGQNVTLSCEQNLNHDAMYWYRQDPGQGLRLIYYSQIVNDFQKGDIAEGYSVSREKKESFPLTVTSAQKNPTAFYLCASSVAGGSTYEQYFGPGTRLTVT.

CDR3 sequence reads: CASRLVAFRAGGNYGYTF. The CDR3 bases are TGTGCAAGTCGCTTAGTAGCCTTCCGGGCAGGGGGCAACTATGGCTACACCTTC. This chain connects TRBV12-2 to TRBJ1-2; the table calls TRBD1, which could not be checked here. TRBV12-2 is annotated as a pseudogene. CDR3 length equals 18 residues.

This chain links TRBV7-6 with TRBJ2-2; a possible D gene is TRBD2 (5 bases). V lost 1 base to trimming and J lost 5 bases, with 8 bases between them. This CDR3 is 14 amino acids long. Looked up from germline, CDR1 is SGHVS and CDR2 is FNYEAQ. The CDR3 DNA is TGTGCCAGCAGCTTAGGACTATATACCGGGGAGCTGTTTTTT. It encodes CASSLGLYTGELFF.

The chain uses TRBV18 and TRBJ2-5; D assignment may be TRBD1 or TRBD2 (6 bases each). Germline V gene data show CDR1 as KGHSH and CDR2 as LQKENI. CDR3 size: 13 residues. Trimming removed 2 bases at V and 4 bases at J, with 8 bases between. The CDR3 here is CASSPEGGETQYF. The DNA of the CDR3 is TGTGCCAGCTCACCAGAGGGGGGAGAGACCCAGTACTTC. Full variable domain (missing parts from reference TRBV18 and TRBJ2-5): NAGVMQNPRHLVRRRGQEARLRCSPMKGHSHVYWYRQLPEEGLKFMVYLQKENIIDESGMPKERFSAEFPKEGPSILRIQQVVRGDSAAYFCASSPEGGETQYFGPGTRLLVL.

The chain has TRBV30 and TRBJ2-2; TRBD2 matches at 7 bases. V shed 2 bases, J shed 4 bases, and the junction held 10 bases outside the gene matches. CDR3 length equals 16 residues. Looked up from germline, CDR1 is GTSNPN and CDR2 is SVGIG (reference sequence). CDR3 nucleotide sequence: TGTGCCTGGAGTCCCGGGGGTAGCGGGCTCACCGGGGAGCTGTTTTTT. Translation gives CAWSPGGSGLTGELFF. The full variable domain, completed using reference TRBV30 and TRBJ2-2, is SQTIHQWPATLVQPVGSPLSLECTVEGTSNPNLYWYRQAAGRGLQLLFYSVGIGQISSEVPQNLSASRPQDRQFILSSKKLLLSDSGFYLCAWSPGGSGLTGELFFGEGSRLTVL.

The chain recombines TRBV5-6 with TRBJ2-7, with 7 bases lining up with TRBD1. Trimming cost V 4 bases and J 2 bases; bases outside gene matches: 6. CDR1 and CDR2 from the germline V gene are SGHDT and YYEEEE. The length of the CDR3 is 14 residues. The chain's CDR3 is CASSARGNTYEQYF. The CDR3 nucleotides read TGTGCCAGCAGCGCCAGGGGGAACACCTACGAGCAGTACTTC.

This clone turned up a few times. The rearrangement uses TRBV10-2 and TRBJ2-1; 7 nucleotides line up with TRBD2. V lost 8 bases and J lost 9; bases outside the gene matches: 10. This CDR3 is built from 13 residues. CDR1 and CDR2 (germline): WSHSY, SAAADI. The CDR3 DNA reads TGCGCCAGCTATGAGGGAGGGCCCGGTGAGCAGTTCTTC. Protein: CASYEGGPGEQFF.

This clone has only a few counts. J is TRBJ2-7 and V is TRBV6-5; 8 bases agree with TRBD1. The CDR3 length is 15 residues. The germline V gene has CDR1 MNHEY and CDR2 SVGAGI. Losses at the gene ends were 0 bases for V and 7 bases for J; bases not matched to a gene: 8. The CDR3 sequence is CASSYSGTGAREQYF. The CDR3 bases are TGTGCCAGCAGTTACTCGGGGACAGGAGCTCGGGAGCAGTACTTC.

The rearrangement joins TRBV29-1 to TRBJ2-2, with a weak D call TRBD2 (10 bases). Germline V CDR1 and CDR2: SQVTM, ANQGSEA. Trimming removed 6 bases at V and 5 bases at J, with 31 bases between. The CDR3 extends over 19 amino acids. Here the CDR3 DNA reads TGCAGCGTAAGCGGACAGGGGTTAGGGCTAGCGGGAGTAACCGGGGAGCTGTTTTTT. Residues: CSVSGQGLGLAGVTGELFF.

J is TRBJ1-1 and V is TRBV11-3; 9 bases are a match to TRBD1. The CDR3 consists of 14 residues. The V and J ends lost 4 bases and 2 bases, in that order; junction bases with no gene match: 2. The germline V gene encodes CDR1 SGHNT and CDR2 YENEEA. DNA for the CDR3: TGTGCCAGCAGCTGGGACAGGGCCAACACTGAAGCTTTCTTT. The encoded protein is CASSWDRANTEAFF.

The CDR3 region has the DNA TGTGCTAGTGGTTTGGACGGGACAGCCGAAGCTTTCTTT. As protein: CASGLDGTAEAFF. This chain links TRBV12-5 with TRBJ1-1; 7 nucleotides line up with TRBD1. The CDR3 sequence is 13 residues long. The V and J ends lost 1 base and 8 bases, in that order; junction bases with no gene match: 4. Germline assignment: CDR1 LGHNT and CDR2 FRNRAP. The whole variable domain, remainder taken from reference TRBV12-5 and TRBJ1-1, is DARVTQTPRHKVTEMGQEVTMRCQPILGHNTVFWYRQTMMQGLELLAYFRNRAPLDDSGMPKDRFSAEMPDATLATLKIQPSEPRDSAVYFCASGLDGTAEAFFGQGTRLTVV.

The rearrangement links TRBV30 to TRBJ2-3; 8 positions match TRBD2. CDR1 and CDR2 from the germline V gene are GTSNPN and SVGIG (reference sequence). J gave up 2 bases and V 4 bases, and 2 bases lay outside the gene matches. CDR3 length equals 13 residues. The CDR3 sequence: CAWTSGPTDTQYF. In DNA form, the CDR3 reads TGTGCCTGGACTAGCGGGCCCACAGATACGCAGTATTTT.

The V call is TRBV4-1, the J call TRBJ2-6; TRBD2 might be the D (6 bases). V was pared by 4 bases and J by 0 bases, with 22 bases between. CDR3 length: 20 residues. Germline V gene lookup returns CDR1 MGHRA and CDR2 YSYEKL. The CDR3 is CASSLSQGGLARSGANVLTF. CDR3 coding DNA: TGCGCCAGCAGCCTTTCCCAGGGAGGACTGGCCCGCTCTGGGGCCAACGTCCTGACTTTC.

The chain combines TRBV18 with TRBJ2-7; D call uncertain. V lost 5 bases and J lost 0, with 17 bases in between. CDR1 is KGHSH and CDR2 is LQKENI in the germline V gene. The CDR3 covers 16 residues. The CDR3 here is CASSEVAGRHSYEQYF. The DNA for the CDR3 is TGTGCCAGCTCAGAGGTAGCCGGGCGCCACTCCTACGAGCAGTACTTC.

This clone showed up just once. V is TRBV19 and J is TRBJ2-7; maybe TRBD2 (5 bases). CDR3 length: 16 amino acids. Trimming removed 4 bases from V and 0 bases from J, with 16 bases in between. Germline CDR1 reads LNHDA; CDR2 reads SQIVND (reference sequence). CDR3 in amino acids: CASSTSLHGDSYEQYF. In DNA form, the CDR3 reads TGTGCCAGTAGTACCTCTCTTCACGGGGACTCCTACGAGCAGTACTTC.

V gene TRBV2 combines with J gene TRBJ1-5; D uncertain. The ends were cut back, 4 bases at V and 0 bases at J, with 10 bases in the middle. The CDR3 runs 15 residues. Germline V gene data show CDR1 as SNHLY and CDR2 as FYNNEI. The CDR3 reads CASSGTVLSNQPQHF. CDR3 bases: TGTGCCAGCAGTGGCACGGTCCTTAGCAATCAGCCCCAGCATTTT.